A selection of T cell receptor beta chains follows, all from one sample in a study of cytomegalovirus exposure and HLA in healthy donors. The table came from immunoSEQ multiplex PCR; TCRdb's copy has only in-frame clones and leaves some out. The sample includes about 120,000 clones, 66% of them seen just once. Sequencing was performed on PBMCs. These receptors were collected from a man younger than 35 in good health and CMV-seronegative. Both conserved end residues are part of each CDR3. Each record gives: J gene, clone size, V gene, D gene, CDR3 length, CDR3 DNA, CDR3 protein. D genes are given only for firm matches. Rows give clone size only sometimes, using once, few, many, or a class for an expanded clone.

TRBJ1-4 | few | TRBV27 | TRBD1 | 14 | TGTGCCAGCAGTTTTGGAGGGGGCGCAGAAAAACTGTTTTTT | CASSFGGGAEKLFF
TRBJ2-3 | few | TRBV5-4 | TRBD1 | 16 | TGTGCCAGCAGCCCTCAGACAGGGGAGAGCACAGATACGCAGTATTTT | CASSPQTGESTDTQYF
TRBJ2-7 | . | TRBV10-3 | TRBD2 | 15 | TGTGCCATCAGGGGGACTAGCGGGAGATCCTACGAGCAGTACTTC | CAIRGTSGRSYEQYF
TRBJ1-2 | . | TRBV5-6 | . | 13 | TGTGCCAGCAGCCTCGGGGGGTCCTATGGCTACACCTTC | CASSLGGSYGYTF
TRBJ1-2 | few | TRBV29-1 | . | 12 | TGCAGCGTCCCCGGTGGGGCCTATGGCTACACCTTC | CSVPGGAYGYTF
TRBJ2-7 | few | TRBV7-9 | . | 16 | TGTGCCAGCAGCAAAAAGGGGACTGCCAGCGTCTACGAGCAGTACTTC | CASSKKGTASVYEQYF
TRBJ1-4 | . | TRBV4-2 | TRBD1 | 19 | TGTGCCAGCAGCCAACCATCGACAGGGAAGGTTGGAACTAATGAAAAACTGTTTTTT | CASSQPSTGKVGTNEKLFF
TRBJ1-1 | . | TRBV29-1 | . | 14 | TGCAGCGCCTCCGGGAGACTACAGAACACTGAAGCTTTCTTT | CSASGRLQNTEAFF
TRBJ2-2 | . | TRBV30 | . | 15 | TGTGCCTGGACCGGGGTTGGGGTTGGCACCGGGGAGCTGTTTTTT | CAWTGVGVGTGELFF
TRBJ2-1 | . | TRBV4-2 | TRBD1 | 16 | TGTGCCAGCAGCCAAGGGGGAGACAGGGGACGGAATGAGCAGTTCTTC | CASSQGGDRGRNEQFF
TRBJ2-1 | . | TRBV7-2 | . | 12 | TGTGCCAGCAGGGAAGGGGTCAATGAGCAGTTCTTC | CASREGVNEQFF
TRBJ2-3 | . | TRBV9 | TRBD1 | 13 | TGTGCCAGCAGCCCACGACAGGGAAATACGCAGTATTTT | CASSPRQGNTQYF
TRBJ1-5 | few | TRBV28 | . | 14 | TGTGCCACCCGGGGCCACAGGGGCAATCAGCCCCAGCATTTT | CATRGHRGNQPQHF
TRBJ1-2 | few | TRBV11-1 | TRBD1 | 17 | TGTGCCAGCAGCCCTCGGGACAGTCATTCCTTGGGATATGGCTACACCTTC | CASSPRDSHSLGYGYTF
TRBJ1-5 | . | TRBV20-1 | . | 11 | TGCAGTGCCAGAGCGGGTCAGCCCCAGCATTTT | CSARAGQPQHF
TRBJ1-6 | . | TRBV9 | . | 12 | TGTGCCAGCAGCGGCAGGAATTCACCCCTCCACTTT | CASSGRNSPLHF
TRBJ2-7 | . | TRBV5-1 | TRBD1 | 14 | TGCGCCAGCAGCTTCCGGGACAGGATGTACGAGCAGTACTTC | CASSFRDRMYEQYF
TRBJ1-1 | . | TRBV7-9 | . | 12 | TGTGCCAGCAGCCCCGGTGACATCCAAGCTTTCTTT | CASSPGDIQAFF
TRBJ2-1 | . | TRBV19 | . | 13 | TGTGCCAGTAGTAAGAACTTCTACAATGAGCAGTTCTTC | CASSKNFYNEQFF
TRBJ2-7 | . | TRBV7-2 | TRBD1 | 15 | TGTGCCAGCAGCTCGGGACAGCCAGGTGGCTACGAGCAGTACTTC | CASSSGQPGGYEQYF
TRBJ2-3 | . | TRBV9 | . | 15 | TGTGCCAGCAGTGCAGCGGGCCCTAGCACAGATACGCAGTATTTT | CASSAAGPSTDTQYF
TRBJ2-7 | . | TRBV30 | TRBD2 | 16 | TGTGCCTGGAGTCTGCCGGGACTAGCCGCCGTCTACGAGCAGTACTTC | CAWSLPGLAAVYEQYF
TRBJ2-7 | . | TRBV2 | TRBD2 | 16 | TGTGCCAGCAGTGAAGGGACGGGAGGGCCAAACCACGAGCAGTACTTC | CASSEGTGGPNHEQYF
TRBJ2-5 | . | TRBV5-6 | . | 15 | TGTGCCAGCAGCTGGCCTCAGGGAATACAAGAGACCCAGTACTTC | CASSWPQGIQETQYF
TRBJ2-7 | . | TRBV28 | TRBD2 | 15 | TGTGCCAGCAGTTTATGGGGGGGGTCCTCCTACGAGCAGTACTTC | CASSLWGGSSYEQYF
TRBJ2-7 | . | TRBV28 | TRBD2 | 16 | TGTGCCAGCAGTTTAGGGTATAGCGGGTACTCCTACGAGCAGTACTTC | CASSLGYSGYSYEQYF
TRBJ2-1 | . | TRBV15 | TRBD2 | 18 | TGTGCCACCAGCAGAGCAGCCGCCGGGACTAGCGTTTACAATGAGCAGTTCTTC | CATSRAAAGTSVYNEQFF
TRBJ1-5 | few | TRBV28 | TRBD1 | 16 | TGTGCCAGCAGTTTATGGAGGACAGGGGGGAATCAGCCCCAGCATTTT | CASSLWRTGGNQPQHF